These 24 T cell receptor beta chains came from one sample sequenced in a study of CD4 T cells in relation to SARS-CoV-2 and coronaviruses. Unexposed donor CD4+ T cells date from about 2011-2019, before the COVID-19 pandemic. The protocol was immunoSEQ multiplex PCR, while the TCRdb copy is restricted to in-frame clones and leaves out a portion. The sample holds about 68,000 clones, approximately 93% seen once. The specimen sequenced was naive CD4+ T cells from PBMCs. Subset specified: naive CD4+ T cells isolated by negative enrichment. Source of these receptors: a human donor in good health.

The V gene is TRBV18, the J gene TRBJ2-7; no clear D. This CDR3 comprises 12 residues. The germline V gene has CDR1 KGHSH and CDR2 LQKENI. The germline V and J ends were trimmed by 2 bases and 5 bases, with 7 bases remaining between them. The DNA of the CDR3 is TGTGCCAGCTCACCAGCTGGGCACGAGCAGTACTTC. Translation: CASSPAGHEQYF.

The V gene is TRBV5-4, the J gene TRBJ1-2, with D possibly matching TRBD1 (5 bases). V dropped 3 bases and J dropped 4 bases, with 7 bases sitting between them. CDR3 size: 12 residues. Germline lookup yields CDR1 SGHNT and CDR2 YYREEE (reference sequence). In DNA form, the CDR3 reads TGTGCCAGCAGCTCGGACACCTATGGCTACACCTTC. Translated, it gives CASSSDTYGYTF. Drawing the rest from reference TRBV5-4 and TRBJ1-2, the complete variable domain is ETGVTQSPTHLIKTRGQQVTLRCSSQSGHNTVSWYQQALGQGPQFIFQYYREEENGRGNFPPRFSGLQFPNYSSELNVNALELDDSALYLCASSSDTYGYTFGSGTRLTVV.

Here the CDR3 DNA reads TGTGCCAGCGCTAGCGGACGAAACACCGGGGAGCTGTTTTTT. Protein: CASASGRNTGELFF. This rearrangement joins TRBV2 to TRBJ2-2, with 7 bases matching TRBD2. The germline V gene encodes CDR1 SNHLY and CDR2 FYNNEI. V trimming: 8 bases; J trimming: 2 bases; junction bases outside the gene matches: 5. This CDR3 contains 14 residues.

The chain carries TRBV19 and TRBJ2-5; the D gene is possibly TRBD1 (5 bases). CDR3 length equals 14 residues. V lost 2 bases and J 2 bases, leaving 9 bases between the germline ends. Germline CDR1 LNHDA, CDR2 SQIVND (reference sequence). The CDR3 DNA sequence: TGTGCCAGTAGTATAAGCAGGGCACAAGAGACCCAGTACTTC. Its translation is CASSISRAQETQYF.

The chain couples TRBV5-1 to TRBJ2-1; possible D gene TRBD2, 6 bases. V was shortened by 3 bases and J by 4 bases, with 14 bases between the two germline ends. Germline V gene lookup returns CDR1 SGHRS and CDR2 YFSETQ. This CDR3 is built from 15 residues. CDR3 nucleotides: TGCGCCAGCAGCTCCCTGGCGGGGTCATACAATGAGCAGTTCTTC. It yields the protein CASSSLAGSYNEQFF.

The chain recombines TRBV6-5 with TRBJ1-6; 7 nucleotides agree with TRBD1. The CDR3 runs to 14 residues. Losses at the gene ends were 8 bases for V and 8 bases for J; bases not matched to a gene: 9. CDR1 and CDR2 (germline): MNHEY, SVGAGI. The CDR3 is CASGSTGSHSPLHF. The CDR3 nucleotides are TGTGCCAGCGGGTCGACAGGGAGTCATTCACCCCTCCACTTT.

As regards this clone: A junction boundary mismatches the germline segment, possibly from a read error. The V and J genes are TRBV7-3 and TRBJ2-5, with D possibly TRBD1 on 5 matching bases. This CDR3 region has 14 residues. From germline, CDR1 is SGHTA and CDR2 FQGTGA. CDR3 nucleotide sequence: TGTGCCAGCAGCTTACAGGGAATCCAAGGGACCCAGTACTTC. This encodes CASSLQGIQGTQYF.

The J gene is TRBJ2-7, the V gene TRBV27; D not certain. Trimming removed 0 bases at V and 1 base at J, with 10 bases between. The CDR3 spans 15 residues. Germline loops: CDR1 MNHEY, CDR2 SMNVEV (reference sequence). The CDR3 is CASSLSARNSYEQYF. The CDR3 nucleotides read TGTGCCAGCAGTTTATCGGCTAGAAATTCCTACGAGCAGTACTTC.

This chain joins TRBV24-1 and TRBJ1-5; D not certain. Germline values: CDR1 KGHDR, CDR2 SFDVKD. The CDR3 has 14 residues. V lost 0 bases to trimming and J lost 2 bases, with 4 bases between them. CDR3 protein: CATSDLHGNQPQHF. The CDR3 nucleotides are TGTGCCACCAGTGATTTGCACGGCAATCAGCCCCAGCATTTT.

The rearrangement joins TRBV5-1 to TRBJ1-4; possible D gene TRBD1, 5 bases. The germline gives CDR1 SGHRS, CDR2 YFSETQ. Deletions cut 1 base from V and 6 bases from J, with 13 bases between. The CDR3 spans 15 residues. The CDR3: CASSLNRLGDEKLFF. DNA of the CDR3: TGCGCCAGCAGCTTGAATAGACTGGGGGATGAAAAACTGTTTTTT.

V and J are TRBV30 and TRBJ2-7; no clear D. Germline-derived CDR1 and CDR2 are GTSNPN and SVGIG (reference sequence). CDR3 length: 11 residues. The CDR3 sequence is CALGRAYEQYF. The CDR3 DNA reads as TGTGCTCTCGGGCGTGCCTACGAGCAGTACTTC.

The CDR3 loop is CAISESTASSNQPQHF. The DNA of the CDR3 is TGTGCCATCAGTGAGTCGACAGCCTCCAGCAATCAGCCCCAGCATTTT. The chain is built from TRBV10-3 and TRBJ1-5; weak D call: TRBD1 (5 bases). The V end lost 0 bases, the J end lost 1 base, and 10 bases lay between the germline ends. This CDR3 has 16 amino acids. CDR1 ENHRY and CDR2 SYGVKD come from the germline V gene.

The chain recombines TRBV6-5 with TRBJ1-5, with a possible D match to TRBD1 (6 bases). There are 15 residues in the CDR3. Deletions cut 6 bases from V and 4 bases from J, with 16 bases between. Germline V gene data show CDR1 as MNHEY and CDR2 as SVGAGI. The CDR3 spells CASSLRPRGNQPQHF. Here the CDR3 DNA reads TGTGCCAGCAGCCTAAGACCCAGGGGAAATCAGCCCCAGCATTTT.

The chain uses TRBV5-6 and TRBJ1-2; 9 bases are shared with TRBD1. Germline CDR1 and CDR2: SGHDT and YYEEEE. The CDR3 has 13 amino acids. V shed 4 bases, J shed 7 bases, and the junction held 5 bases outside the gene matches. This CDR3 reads CASSQGQGVGYTF. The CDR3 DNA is TGTGCCAGCAGCCAGGGACAGGGTGTTGGCTACACCTTC.

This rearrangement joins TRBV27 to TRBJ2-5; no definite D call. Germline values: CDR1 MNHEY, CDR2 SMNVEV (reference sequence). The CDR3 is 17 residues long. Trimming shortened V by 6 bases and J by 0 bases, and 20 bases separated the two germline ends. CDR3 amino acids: CASSPYAPRKYQETQYF. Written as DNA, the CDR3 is TGTGCCAGCAGCCCATATGCCCCCCGTAAGTACCAAGAGACCCAGTACTTC.

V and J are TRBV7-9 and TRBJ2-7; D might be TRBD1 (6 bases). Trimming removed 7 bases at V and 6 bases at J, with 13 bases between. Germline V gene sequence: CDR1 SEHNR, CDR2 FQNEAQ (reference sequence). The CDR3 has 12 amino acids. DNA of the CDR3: TGTGCCAGCACCCCAGACAGGATCGAGCAGTACTTC. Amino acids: CASTPDRIEQYF.

As DNA, the CDR3 is TGTGCCAGTAGTACGGGAGGGGGTGATACGCAGTATTTT. It codes for CASSTGGGDTQYF. The chain links TRBV19 to TRBJ2-3; 8 bases are shared with TRBD2. Trimming removed 4 bases from V and 6 bases from J; junction bases left unmatched: 3. Per germline, CDR1 LNHDA and CDR2 SQIVND (reference sequence). The CDR3 totals 13 residues.

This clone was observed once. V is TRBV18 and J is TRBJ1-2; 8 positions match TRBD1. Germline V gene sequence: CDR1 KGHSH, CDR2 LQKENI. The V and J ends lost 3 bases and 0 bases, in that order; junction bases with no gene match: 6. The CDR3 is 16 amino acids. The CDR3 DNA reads TGTGCCAGCTCACCGAGGACAGGGTTAACTAACTATGGCTACACCTTC. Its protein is CASSPRTGLTNYGYTF.

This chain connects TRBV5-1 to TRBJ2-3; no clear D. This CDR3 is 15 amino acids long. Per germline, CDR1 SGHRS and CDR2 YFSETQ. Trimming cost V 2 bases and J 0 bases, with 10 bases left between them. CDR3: CASSFGLGSTDTQYF. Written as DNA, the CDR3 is TGCGCCAGCAGCTTCGGGTTGGGGAGCACAGATACGCAGTATTTT.

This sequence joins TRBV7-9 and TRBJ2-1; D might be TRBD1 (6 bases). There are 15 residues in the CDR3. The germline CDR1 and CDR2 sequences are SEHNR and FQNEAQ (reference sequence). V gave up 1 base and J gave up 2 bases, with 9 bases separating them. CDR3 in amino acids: CASSLDGDTYNEQFF. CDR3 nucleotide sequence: TGTGCCAGCAGCTTAGACGGGGACACCTACAATGAGCAGTTCTTC.

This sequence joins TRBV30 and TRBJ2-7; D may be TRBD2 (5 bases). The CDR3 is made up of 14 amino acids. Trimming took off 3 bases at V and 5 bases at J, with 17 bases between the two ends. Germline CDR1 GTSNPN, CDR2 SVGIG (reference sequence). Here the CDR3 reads CAWSILGPGDEQYF. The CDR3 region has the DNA TGTGCCTGGAGCATTTTAGGGCCCGGGGACGAGCAGTACTTC.

In nucleotides, the CDR3 is TGTGCCAGCAGCACCGACAGGGGTCGCGACGAGCAGTACTTC. It encodes CASSTDRGRDEQYF. The chain links TRBV9 to TRBJ2-7; 8 bases map to TRBD1. The CDR3 covers 14 residues. V shed 4 bases and J 5 bases; nucleotides not matched to a gene: 8. CDR1 is SGDLS, CDR2 YYNGEE, per germline.

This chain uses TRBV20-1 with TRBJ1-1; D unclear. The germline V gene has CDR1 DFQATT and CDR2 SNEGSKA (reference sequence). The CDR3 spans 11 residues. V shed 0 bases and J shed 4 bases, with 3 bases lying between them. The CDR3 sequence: CSARDLTEAFF. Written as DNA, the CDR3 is TGCAGTGCTAGAGATCTCACTGAAGCTTTCTTT.

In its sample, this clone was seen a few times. CDR3 nucleotides: TGTGCCAGCAGTCAAGACGGGGGCGGTTATTCACCCCTCCACTTT. Its translation: CASSQDGGGYSPLHF. The chain couples TRBV6-2 or TRBV6-3 to TRBJ1-6; the D gene is possibly TRBD1 (6 bases). The V gene's germline CDR1 is MNHEY and CDR2 SVGEGT. Deletions cut 5 bases from V and 8 bases from J, with 16 bases between. This CDR3 has 15 amino acids.